The clone carrying this TCR beta chain came up a few times. This specimen comes from a study of control samples from healthy donors and cancer patients. Libraries were prepared by immunoSEQ multiplex PCR; TCRdb keeps only in-frame clonotypes and omits some of them. Among some 73,000 clones, approximately 94% were seen once, and the ten largest hold 6.2%. Germline assignment: CDR1 KGHSH and CDR2 LQKENI. This CDR3 has 15 residues. V was trimmed by 2 bases and J by 7 bases, leaving 12 bases between them. This sequence originates from a woman in her thirties or forties in good health. The source material was blood. V gene TRBV18 combines with J gene TRBJ1-6, with D unresolved. The DNA of the CDR3 is TGTGCCAGCTCACCAGGGGAGGGTCTCAATTCACCCCTCCACTTT. This sequence encodes CASSPGEGLNSPLHF.